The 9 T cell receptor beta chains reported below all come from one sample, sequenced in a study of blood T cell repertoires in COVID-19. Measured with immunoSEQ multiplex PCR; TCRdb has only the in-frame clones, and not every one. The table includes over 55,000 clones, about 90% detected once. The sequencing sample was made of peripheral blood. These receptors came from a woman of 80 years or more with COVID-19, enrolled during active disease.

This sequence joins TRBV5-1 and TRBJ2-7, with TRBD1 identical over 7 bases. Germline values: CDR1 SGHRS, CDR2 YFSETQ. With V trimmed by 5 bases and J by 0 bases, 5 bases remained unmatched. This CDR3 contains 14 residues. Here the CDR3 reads CASSRGTDSYEQYF. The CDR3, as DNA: TGCGCCAGCAGTCGTGGGACAGACTCCTACGAGCAGTACTTC.

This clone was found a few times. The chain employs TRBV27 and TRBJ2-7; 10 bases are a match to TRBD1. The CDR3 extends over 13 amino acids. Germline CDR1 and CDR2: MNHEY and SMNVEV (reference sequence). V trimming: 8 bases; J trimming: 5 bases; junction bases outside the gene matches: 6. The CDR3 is CASGTGAGDEQYF. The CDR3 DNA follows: TGTGCCAGCGGGACAGGGGCGGGTGACGAGCAGTACTTC.

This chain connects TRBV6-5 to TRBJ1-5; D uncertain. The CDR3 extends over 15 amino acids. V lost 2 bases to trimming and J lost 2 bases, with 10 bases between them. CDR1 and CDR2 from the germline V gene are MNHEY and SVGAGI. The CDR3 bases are TGTGCCAGCAGTTACAGGTCCGGAGGCAATCAGCCCCAGCATTTT. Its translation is CASSYRSGGNQPQHF.

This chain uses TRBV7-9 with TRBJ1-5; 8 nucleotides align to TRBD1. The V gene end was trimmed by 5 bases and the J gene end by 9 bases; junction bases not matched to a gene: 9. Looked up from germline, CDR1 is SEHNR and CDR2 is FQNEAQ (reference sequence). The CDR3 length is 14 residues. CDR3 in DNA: TGTGCCAGCAGCCTAGACACAGGGGGGGGGCCCCAGCATTTT. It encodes CASSLDTGGGPQHF.

CDR3 region: CASSYSLGTAQETQYF. For the CDR3, the DNA is TGTGCCAGCAGTTACTCCCTCGGGACAGCCCAAGAGACCCAGTACTTC. V is TRBV6-2 or TRBV6-3 and J is TRBJ2-5; 7 nucleotides align to TRBD1. Germline values: CDR1 MNHEY, CDR2 SVGEGT. This CDR3 comprises 16 residues. V trimming: 0 bases; J trimming: 1 base; junction bases outside the gene matches: 5.

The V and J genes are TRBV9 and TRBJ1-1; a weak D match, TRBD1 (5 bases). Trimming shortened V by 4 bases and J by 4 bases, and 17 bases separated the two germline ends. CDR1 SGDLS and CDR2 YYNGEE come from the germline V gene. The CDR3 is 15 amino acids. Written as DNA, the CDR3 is TGTGCCAGCAGCCCCTGGGCAGGGAGGGTCACTGAAGCTTTCTTT. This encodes CASSPWAGRVTEAFF.

The CDR3 DNA sequence: TGTGCCAGCAGCTTAGGTGGAGGGGTGAACACCGGGGAGCTGTTTTTT. This gives the protein CASSLGGGVNTGELFF. This sequence joins TRBV11-3 and TRBJ2-2, with a weak D call TRBD2 (6 bases). The CDR3 is 16 amino acids. V lost 1 base and J 1 base, leaving 10 bases between the germline ends. The germline V gene encodes CDR1 SGHNT and CDR2 YENEEA. The entire variable domain, with the rest obtained from reference TRBV11-3 and TRBJ2-2, is as follows: EAGVVQSPRYKIIEKKQPVAFWCNPISGHNTLYWYLQNLGQGPELLIRYENEEAVDDSQLPKDRFSAERLKGVDSTLKIQPAELGDSAVYLCASSLGGGVNTGELFFGEGSRLTVL.

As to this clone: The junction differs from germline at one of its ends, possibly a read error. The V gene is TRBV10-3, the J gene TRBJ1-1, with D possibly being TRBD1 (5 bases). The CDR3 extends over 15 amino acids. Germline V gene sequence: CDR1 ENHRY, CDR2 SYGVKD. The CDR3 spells CAVSEPPGVNTEAFF. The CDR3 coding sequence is TGTGCCGTCAGTGAGCCGCCGGGGGTGAACACTGAAGCTTTCTTT.

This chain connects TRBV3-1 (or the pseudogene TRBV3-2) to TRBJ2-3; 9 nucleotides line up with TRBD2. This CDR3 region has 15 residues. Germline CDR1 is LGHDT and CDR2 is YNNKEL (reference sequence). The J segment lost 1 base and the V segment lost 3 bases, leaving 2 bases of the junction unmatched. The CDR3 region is CASSQRGGRTDTQYF. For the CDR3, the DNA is TGTGCCAGCAGCCAGCGGGGGGGTCGCACAGATACGCAGTATTTT.